Sequencing of this T cell receptor beta chain was carried out in a study of blood T cell repertoires in COVID-19. Study summary: Donors in the United States, Italy and Spain gave samples during acute or convalescent COVID-19. Sources were T cells, B-cell-depleted T cells, or PBMCs; the material itself was cDNA or gDNA.

As processed by the authors: The authors estimated nucleated cell counts from reference gene primer amplification. Repertoires were generated with immunoSEQ multiplex PCR, while TCRdb's copy carries only in-frame clones and drops some. Clone size and the V and J calls come from that table; the DNA yielded D and trimming. The table includes about 250,000 clones, around 80% detected once. V lost 4 bases, J lost 5 bases, and 7 bases stayed unmatched. The CDR3 contains 14 residues. Germline assignment: CDR1 SGHNT and CDR2 YENEEA. The sequenced sample was peripheral blood. The sequence came from a woman in her thirties or forties with active or convalescent COVID-19. V and J are TRBV11-3 and TRBJ1-1; 7 nucleotides align to TRBD1. CDR3 sequence (DNA): TGTGCCAGCAGCTCAAACAGGGGAGCGACTGAAGCTTTCTTT. Encoded protein: CASSSNRGATEAFF.